The rows below give T cell receptor beta chains drawn from one sample of a study of T-cell reconstitution after alpha-beta-depleted transplantation in children. From the PCR reads, TCRdb called clonotypes with MiXCR, one entry per CDR3 protein. The profile shows nearly 20,000 distinct CDR3 sequences, 13% of them singletons. The sample was PBMCs, mostly from graft donor cells, taken 60 days after TCRalphabeta/CD19-depleted stem cell transplant. These receptors originate from a female patient between 2 and 15 years old who had a stem cell transplant for congenital amegakaryocytic thrombocytopenia, so the T cells may come from the graft donor. Both conserved end residues are part of each CDR3. The order of the fields is V gene, J gene, clone size, CDR3 protein. The listing skips clone size in some rows; elsewhere it reads once, few, many or a size class.

>TRBV20-1|TRBJ2-6|many
CSARDWDGANVLTF
>TRBV19|TRBJ2-1|many
CASSRGSSYNEQFF
>TRBV20-1|TRBJ2-7|many
CSAQTRGDEQYF
>TRBV6-2/TRBV6-3|TRBJ1-6|many
CASRDRHFSPLHF
>TRBV6-1|TRBJ2-4|many
CASTAERGNIQYF
>TRBV6-5|TRBJ1-2|many
CASRRQAGDYGYTF
>TRBV18|TRBJ1-1|few
CASSAAGRETEAFF
>TRBV6-2/TRBV6-3|TRBJ2-7|many
CASSRPLAGSYEQYF
>TRBV20-1|TRBJ2-3|many
CSAERGGGADTQYF
>TRBV24-1|TRBJ2-5|many
CATSRDRGQETQYF
>TRBV12-3/TRBV12-4|TRBJ2-5|many
CASSWGAVVETQYF
>TRBV5-4|TRBJ2-5|many
CASSLGPETQYF
>TRBV7-2|TRBJ2-7|many
CASSSDPYSARPYEQYF
>TRBV20-1|TRBJ2-7|many
CSARDLAGVSNEQYF
>TRBV10-3|TRBJ2-1|many
CAISDRPYNEQFF
>TRBV19|TRBJ2-5|NA
CASSAGTTSETQYF
>TRBV4-3|TRBJ2-1|NA
CASSQGSRLGEQFF
>TRBV11-2|TRBJ2-2|few
CASRGLWGAGGNTGELFF
>TRBV7-2|TRBJ2-5|many
CASSSRTQETQYF
>TRBV28|TRBJ2-7|many
CAAFGRLNTEGAYEQYF
>TRBV9|TRBJ1-6|many
CASSEDPAARLHF
>TRBV7-6|TRBJ2-5|NA
CASSRIQPGETQYF
>TRBV28|TRBJ2-2|NA
CASSRGTSGTGELFF
>TRBV18|TRBJ2-1|many
CASDRGGASYNEQFF
>TRBV5-1|TRBJ1-1|many
CASSSGIPNTEAFF
>TRBV12-3/TRBV12-4|TRBJ2-1|NA
CASSRGQDNEQFF
>TRBV12-3/TRBV12-4|TRBJ2-3|many
CASSFLTWDSPTDTQYF
>TRBV20-1|TRBJ2-2|many
CSARDGRTITGELFF
>TRBV12-3/TRBV12-4|TRBJ2-2|many
CASSVRAGDTGELFF
>TRBV11-1|TRBJ2-7|many
CASSWTSAYEQYF
>TRBV20-1|TRBJ2-5|many
CSAGRAVQETQYF
>TRBV11-2|TRBJ2-4|few
CASSLVGAGVAAKNIQYF
>TRBV19|TRBJ2-5|few
CASRQPGETQYF
>TRBV5-1|TRBJ2-1|many
CASRQGGNNEQFF
>TRBV20-1|TRBJ1-4|few
CSATTGVNEKLFF
>TRBV12-3/TRBV12-4|TRBJ2-2|many
CASSQLAATGELFF
>TRBV15|TRBJ2-1|many
CATSLAGYAYNEQFF
>TRBV20-1|TRBJ2-3|many
CSAPIGAGPTDTQYF
>TRBV28|TRBJ1-1|many
CASSSVFRVEAFF
>TRBV7-8|TRBJ2-7|many
CASSLVVYPYEQYF
>TRBV20-1|TRBJ2-7|many
CSARDSVSYEQYF
>TRBV20-1|TRBJ2-3|many
CSARGVTSGIRIRQYF
>TRBV4-3|TRBJ2-7|once
CASSQDGSPRREQYF
>TRBV12-3/TRBV12-4|TRBJ1-1|NA
CASIQGLQGTEAFF
>TRBV6-5|TRBJ1-1|few
CASPSRAFF
>TRBV7-2|TRBJ2-5|many
CASSSETTVPTETQYF
>TRBV20-1|TRBJ2-6|many
CSARNRAGANVLTF
>TRBV18|TRBJ2-3|NA
CASSPRRITDTQYF